Following are 8 T cell receptor beta chains from one sample sequenced in a study of yellow fever vaccine responses in identical twins. TCRdb re-called the RT-PCR reads with MiXCR, one entry per CDR3 protein. In the table there are approximately 32,000 distinct CDR3 sequences, about three fifths of which are singletons. The starting material was T cells from blood (PBMCs), unsorted or a sorted subset (not recorded which), obtained before or after yellow fever vaccination (not recorded which). The receptors were gathered from a woman aged 18-29 years who received the yellow fever vaccine.

The chain carries TRBV3-1 and TRBJ2-1, with 9 bases lining up with TRBD2. CDR3 length equals 16 residues. From germline, CDR1 is LGHDT and CDR2 YNNKEL (reference sequence). V gave up 0 bases and J gave up 4 bases; unmatched junction bases: 4. The CDR3 is CASSQDPTSGYNEQFF. In DNA, the CDR3 is TGTGCCAGCAGCCAAGACCCCACTAGCGGGTACAATGAGCAGTTCTTC.

The J gene is TRBJ2-7, the V gene TRBV5-4; D gene ambiguous. V was cut by 2 bases and J by 3 bases, with 9 bases left in between. This CDR3 is 13 amino acids long. The germline V gene has CDR1 SGHNT and CDR2 YYREEE (reference sequence). CDR3 loop: CASSFVGSYEQYV. CDR3 nucleotide sequence: TGTGCCAGCAGCTTCGTCGGCAGCTACGAGCAGTACGTC.

This chain uses TRBV29-1 with TRBJ1-1; 11 bases match TRBD1. The V gene end was trimmed by 6 bases and the J gene end by 5 bases; junction bases not matched to a gene: 8. The CDR3 length is 14 residues. Germline values: CDR1 SQVTM, CDR2 ANQGSEA. CDR3 loop: CSVVGQGANTEAFF. CDR3 in DNA: TGCAGCGTCGTTGGACAGGGGGCGAATACTGAAGCTTTCTTT.

Turning to this clonotype: At one end, the junction sequence differs from germline, possibly due to a read error. The chain combines TRBV3-1 with TRBJ1-3; D is unclear. The CDR3 is 11 amino acids. Germline V CDR1 and CDR2: LGHDT, YNNKEL (reference sequence). The CDR3 is CASSQDLTHSF. As DNA, the CDR3 is TGTGCCAGCAGCCAAGACCTGACCCACAGCTTT.

The gene calls are TRBV2 and TRBJ1-1; TRBD1 agrees at 8 bases. Germline lookup yields CDR1 SNHLY and CDR2 FYNNEI. Unmatched junction bases numbered 5, after V lost 4 bases and J lost 1 base. There are 15 residues in the CDR3. CDR3 amino acids: CASSGLQGANTEAFF. As DNA, the CDR3 is TGTGCCAGCAGTGGTTTGCAGGGGGCGAACACTGAAGCTTTCTTT.

The genes are TRBV3-1 and TRBJ2-1; 9 bases align to TRBD2. J gave up 10 bases and V 3 bases, and 10 bases lay outside the gene matches. Germline CDR1 and CDR2: LGHDT and YNNKEL (reference sequence). This CDR3 spans 15 amino acids. CDR3 amino acids: CASSHSREGVREQFF. CDR3 in DNA: TGTGCCAGCAGCCATTCGCGGGAGGGCGTTAGGGAGCAGTTCTTC.

CDR3 DNA sequence: TGCAGTGCTAGATTTCCGATAGCGGGAGACTACGAGCAGTACTTC. Its protein product is CSARFPIAGDYEQYF. V usage is TRBV20-1 and J usage is TRBJ2-7; 9 positions agree with TRBD2. The CDR3 has 15 residues. Germline trimming cut 2 bases from V and 3 bases from J; bases unmatched to any gene: 8. The germline V gene encodes CDR1 DFQATT and CDR2 SNEGSKA (reference sequence).

This chain joins TRBV5-1 and TRBJ2-1; 9 bases are a match to TRBD2. Germline trimming cut 4 bases from V and 6 bases from J; bases unmatched to any gene: 8. The CDR3 is 15 residues long. Germline CDR1 reads SGHRS; CDR2 reads YFSETQ. The CDR3 is CASSIIAGVVNEQFF. The CDR3 bases are TGCGCCAGCAGCATAATAGCGGGAGTGGTCAATGAGCAGTTCTTC.